The T cell receptor (beta chain) described here comes from a study of blood T cell repertoires in COVID-19. Turning to the study itself: Collection of acute and convalescent COVID-19 samples took place in the United States, Italy and Spain. T cells, B-cell-depleted T cells, or PBMCs provided the cDNA or gDNA that served as material.

In the original processing: From reference gene primer amplification, estimates of nucleated cell counts were derived. Assay used: immunoSEQ multiplex PCR; TCRdb lists only in-frame clones, some missing. The DNA was the basis for D and trimming; V, J and clone size are from that table. The sample carries 140,000 to 150,000 clones, approximately 84% recorded once. Per the germline V gene, CDR1 is KGHDR and CDR2 is SFDVKD. CDR3 size: 16 residues. Trimming cost V 4 bases and J 3 bases; bases outside gene matches: 6. Source material: peripheral blood. The V gene is TRBV24-1, the J gene TRBJ2-1, with 9 nucleotides matching TRBD2. The sequence derives from a human donor in a cohort sampled during active COVID-19. The CDR3 reads CATSDSGLASYNEQFF. CDR3 nucleotides: TGTGCCACCAGTGACTCCGGACTAGCGAGCTACAATGAGCAGTTCTTC.